The 31 T cell receptor beta chains presented below share a single source sample, sequenced in a study of T cell clonotyping in hematopoietic cell transplantation. Sequenced by immunoSEQ multiplex PCR; TCRdb stores in-frame clones only, minus some. The table records about 16,000 clones, 70% to 75% of them present only once. Sequencing was performed on peripheral blood mononuclear cells. The receptors were sampled from a woman aged 55-69 years in good health. Some clones in this sample may be carry-over from other donors' samples.

The chain couples TRBV19 to TRBJ2-1; D is ambiguous. V gave up 3 bases and J gave up 6 bases, with 6 bases separating them. The CDR3 extends over 12 amino acids. The germline gives CDR1 LNHDA, CDR2 SQIVND (reference sequence). In DNA, the CDR3 is TGTGCCAGTAGTATCCACTTCAATGAGCAGTTCTTC. Amino acids: CASSIHFNEQFF. The whole variable domain, remainder taken from reference TRBV19 and TRBJ2-1, is DGGITQSPKYLFRKEGQNVTLSCEQNLNHDAMYWYRQDPGQGLRLIYYSQIVNDFQKGDIAEGYSVSREKKESFPLTVTSAQKNPTAFYLCASSIHFNEQFFGPGTRLTVL.

The rearrangement uses TRBV7-3 and TRBJ2-3; the D call may be TRBD1 or TRBD2 (5 bases each). Trimming removed 8 bases from V and 0 bases from J, with 12 bases in between. The CDR3 runs to 14 residues. The V gene's germline CDR1 is SGHTA and CDR2 FQGTGA. Here the CDR3 reads CASGTDASTDTQYF. The CDR3 nucleotides are TGTGCCAGCGGGACGGACGCTAGCACAGATACGCAGTATTTT.

The chain carries TRBV19 and TRBJ1-6; a possible D gene is TRBD1 (6 bases). Germline V lookup: CDR1 LNHDA, CDR2 SQIVND (reference sequence). The CDR3 sequence is 17 residues long. V lost 5 bases to trimming and J lost 7 bases, with 21 bases between them. The CDR3 loop is CASSRDAYRVANSPLHF. CDR3 in DNA: TGTGCCAGTAGTCGAGATGCCTACAGGGTTGCCAATTCACCCCTCCACTTT.

The chain carries TRBV5-1 and TRBJ2-5; TRBD1 or TRBD2 may be the D gene (5 bases each). Trimming cost V 1 base and J 2 bases, with 21 bases left between them. The length of the CDR3 is 18 residues. The V gene's germline CDR1 is SGHRS and CDR2 YFSETQ. The chain's CDR3 is CASSLSYRGTRYQETQYF. CDR3 coding DNA: TGCGCCAGCAGCTTGTCCTACCGGGGCACCAGGTATCAAGAGACCCAGTACTTC.

This rearrangement joins TRBV29-1 to TRBJ1-1; 7 nucleotides agree with TRBD1. Trimming took 7 bases from V and 1 from J; bases not matched to a gene: 6. The CDR3 spans 13 residues. Germline V CDR1 and CDR2: SQVTM, ANQGSEA. CDR3 nucleotides: TGCAGCGCGGAGGGACAGCCGAACACTGAAGCTTTCTTT. Translated, it gives CSAEGQPNTEAFF.

The V and J genes are TRBV7-2 and TRBJ1-1; possibly TRBD1 for D (6 bases). Trimming took off 5 bases at V and 8 bases at J, with 24 bases between the two ends. Germline loops: CDR1 SGHTA, CDR2 FQGNSA. This CDR3 is built from 16 residues. CDR3 sequence (DNA): TGTGCCAGCAGCATTATCATCAGGGGCCGCTGGCGAGAAGCTTTCTTT. Translating it yields CASSIIIRGRWREAFF.

The chain recombines TRBV4-3 with TRBJ2-3; D call uncertain. CDR3 length: 14 residues. Germline lookup yields CDR1 LGHNA and CDR2 YSLEER. Trimming took off 0 bases at V and 1 base at J, with 5 bases between the two ends. The CDR3 nucleotides are TGCGCCAGCAGCCAAGATGTGGGCACAGATACGCAGTATTTT. It yields the protein CASSQDVGTDTQYF.

The chain uses TRBV5-6 and TRBJ1-2; tentatively, D is TRBD1 (5 bases). Per germline, CDR1 SGHDT and CDR2 YYEEEE. V lost 4 bases and J 4 bases, leaving 17 bases between the germline ends. CDR3 size: 15 residues. CDR3: CASSLTGTPLYGYTF. The DNA of the CDR3 is TGTGCCAGCAGCCTAACAGGTACCCCGCTCTATGGCTACACCTTC. Drawing the rest from reference TRBV5-6 and TRBJ1-2, the complete variable domain is DAGVTQSPTHLIKTRGQQVTLRCSPKSGHDTVSWYQQALGQGPQFIFQYYEEEERQRGNFPDRFSGHQFPNYSSELNVNALLLGDSALYLCASSLTGTPLYGYTFGSGTRLTVV.

The chain is built from TRBV4-2 and TRBJ2-5; a possible D gene is TRBD2 (6 bases). V lost 1 base and J 1 base, leaving 10 bases between the germline ends. This CDR3 is 15 amino acids long. From germline, CDR1 is LGHNA and CDR2 YNFKEQ. The DNA for the CDR3 is TGTGCCAGCAGCCAAGGTGTCGGGGGCCAAGAGACCCAGTACTTC. It translates to CASSQGVGGQETQYF.

This clone was observed a single time. V and J are TRBV9 and TRBJ2-1, with 13 bases fitting TRBD2. Losses at the gene ends were 4 bases for V and 4 bases for J; bases not matched to a gene: 11. Germline CDR1 and CDR2: SGDLS and YYNGEE. This CDR3 contains 18 residues. The DNA of the CDR3 is TGTGCCAGCAGCCCCACCTCGAGGACTAGCGGGAGATACAATGAGCAGTTCTTC. This encodes CASSPTSRTSGRYNEQFF.

This clone was picked up a small number of times. This chain uses TRBV9 with TRBJ1-1; D remains unclear. Trimming cost V 4 bases and J 7 bases, with 5 bases left between them. Germline values: CDR1 SGDLS, CDR2 YYNGEE. This CDR3 is 10 amino acids long. CDR3 sequence: CASSPVEAFF. The CDR3 bases are TGTGCCAGCAGCCCAGTTGAAGCTTTCTTT. Together with reference TRBV9 and TRBJ1-1, the CDR3 gives the full variable domain: DSGVTQTPKHLITATGQRVTLRCSPRSGDLSVYWYQQSLDQGLQFLIQYYNGEERAKGNILERFSAQQFPDLHSELNLSSLELGDSALYFCASSPVEAFFGQGTRLTVV.

V gene TRBV5-6 combines with J gene TRBJ2-5; either TRBD1 or TRBD2 may supply D (5 bases each). Judging by the DNA end, TRBJ2-7 fits better; the J call may be wrong. The germline CDR1 and CDR2 sequences are SGHDT and YYEEEE. The CDR3 consists of 13 residues. This CDR3 reads CASSSVGGYEQYF. In DNA form, the CDR3 reads TGTGCCAGCAGCTCCGTTGGGGGTTACGAGCAGTACTTC.

V is TRBV27 and J is TRBJ2-3; no definite D call. V dropped 11 bases and J dropped 6 bases, with 12 bases sitting between them. The CDR3 is 11 amino acids. Germline assignment: CDR1 MNHEY and CDR2 SMNVEV (reference sequence). CDR3 protein: CACHTLDTQYF. In DNA form, the CDR3 reads TGTGCCTGCCACACGTTGGATACGCAGTATTTT.

The chain uses TRBV30 and TRBJ2-6, with D unclear. Germline-derived CDR1 and CDR2 are GTSNPN and SVGIG (reference sequence). V lost 5 bases to trimming and J lost 0 bases, with 5 bases between them. This CDR3 is 13 amino acids long. CDR3 bases: TGTGCCTGGGGGCTCTCTGGGGCCAACGTCCTGACTTTC. The encoded protein is CAWGLSGANVLTF.

The J gene is TRBJ2-7, the V gene TRBV2, with 7 bases identical to TRBD2. Germline CDR1 and CDR2: SNHLY and FYNNEI. This CDR3 contains 12 residues. Trimming at V came to 3 bases and at J to 6 bases, leaving 2 bases not matched to a gene. CDR3 region: CASSEGGFEQYF. The CDR3 DNA follows: TGTGCCAGCAGTGAGGGAGGGTTCGAGCAGTACTTC.

The chain links TRBV30 to TRBJ1-1, with 7 bases lining up with TRBD1. The germline gives CDR1 GTSNPN, CDR2 SVGIG (reference sequence). CDR3 length: 12 amino acids. V lost 6 bases and J lost 2; bases outside the gene matches: 3. CDR3: CACHRGNTEAFF. In DNA form, the CDR3 reads TGTGCCTGCCACAGGGGAAACACTGAAGCTTTCTTT.

This rearrangement joins TRBV27 to TRBJ2-4; TRBD1 matches at 8 bases. The CDR3 spans 14 residues. After removal of 5 bases from V and 6 bases from J, the junction contained 6 bases not matched to a gene. The germline V gene encodes CDR1 MNHEY and CDR2 SMNVEV (reference sequence). The CDR3 protein is CASSRGQGRNIQYF. The CDR3 region has the DNA TGTGCCAGCAGTCGAGGACAGGGTAGAAACATTCAGTACTTC.

The rearrangement uses TRBV20-1 and TRBJ2-1; D remains unclear. Per the germline V gene, CDR1 is DFQATT and CDR2 is SNEGSKA (reference sequence). V shed 3 bases and J shed 9 bases, with 9 bases lying between them. CDR3 length: 11 amino acids. The CDR3: CSASWGSEQFF. The CDR3 nucleotides are TGCAGTGCTAGTTGGGGAAGTGAGCAGTTCTTC.

The chain couples TRBV6-5 to TRBJ1-1; D gene unclear. CDR3 length: 14 amino acids. With 2 bases removed from V and 4 bases from J, the gap between germline ends came to 11 bases. Germline-derived CDR1 and CDR2 are MNHEY and SVGAGI. CDR3 sequence reads: CASSYRGFSTEAFF. The CDR3 nucleotides read TGTGCCAGCAGTTACCGAGGCTTTTCCACTGAAGCTTTCTTT.

The CDR3 reads CATFPPRTGNGEQYF. DNA of the CDR3: TGTGCCACCTTCCCCCCCAGGACAGGGAATGGCGAGCAGTACTTC. V gene TRBV6-5 combines with J gene TRBJ2-7; 8 nucleotides agree with TRBD1. The CDR3 has 15 amino acids. With V trimmed by 10 bases and J by 6 bases, 17 bases remained unmatched. Germline V lookup: CDR1 MNHEY, CDR2 SVGAGI.

The chain recombines TRBV29-1 with TRBJ1-4; 7 nucleotides agree with TRBD1. The CDR3 contains 14 residues. Per germline, CDR1 SQVTM and CDR2 ANQGSEA. Trimming took 6 bases from V and 8 from J; bases not matched to a gene: 12. The CDR3 sequence is CSVADRVLGEKLFF. In nucleotides, the CDR3 is TGCAGCGTCGCTGACAGGGTATTAGGGGAAAAACTGTTTTTT.

This clone was picked up one time. This chain links TRBV7-9 with TRBJ2-7; 9 bases agree with TRBD1. Germline loops: CDR1 SEHNR, CDR2 FQNEAQ (reference sequence). The junction had 7 bases not matched to a gene; V was cut back by 5 bases and J by 2 bases. The CDR3 is 15 residues long. The CDR3, as DNA: TGTGCCAGCAGCATTGGGGACAGGGAAACCTACGAGCAGTACTTC. Translated: CASSIGDRETYEQYF.

The rearrangement joins TRBV29-1 to TRBJ2-5; 10 nucleotides match TRBD2. The ends lost 2 bases at V and 3 bases at J; junction bases unmatched: 9. Germline CDR1 and CDR2: SQVTM and ANQGSEA. The length of the CDR3 is 16 residues. CDR3 amino acids: CSVERISSGSKETQYF. CDR3 DNA: TGCAGCGTTGAACGAATCTCTAGCGGGAGTAAAGAGACCCAGTACTTC. Full variable domain (remainder filled in from reference TRBV29-1 and TRBJ2-5): SAVISQKPSRDICQRGTSLTIQCQVDSQVTMMFWYRQQPGQSLTLIATANQGSEATYESGFVIDKFPISRPNLTFSTLTVSNMSPEDSSIYLCSVERISSGSKETQYFGPGTRLLVL.

This rearrangement joins TRBV27 to TRBJ2-1; TRBD2 aligns across 10 bases. V shed 4 bases, J shed 7 bases, and the junction held 16 bases outside the gene matches. The CDR3 runs to 18 residues. Germline values: CDR1 MNHEY, CDR2 SMNVEV (reference sequence). In DNA form, the CDR3 reads TGTGCCAGCAGTTACCCCCCCCGGCTAGCGGGAGTTCTGAATGAGCAGTTCTTC. Its protein product is CASSYPPRLAGVLNEQFF.

This sequence joins TRBV27 and TRBJ2-6; no firm D call. This CDR3 has 14 amino acids. Trimming took off 1 base at V and 4 bases at J, with 5 bases between the two ends. Germline assignment: CDR1 MNHEY and CDR2 SMNVEV (reference sequence). The CDR3 sequence: CASSLFTGANVLTF. In nucleotides, the CDR3 is TGTGCCAGCAGTTTATTTACCGGGGCCAACGTCCTGACTTTC.

This clone has just a few counts. V usage is TRBV29-1 and J usage is TRBJ1-1; 7 bases agree with TRBD1. This CDR3 contains 13 residues. With 4 bases clipped from V and 7 bases from J, the junction kept 9 bases outside the gene matches. The V gene's germline CDR1 is SQVTM and CDR2 ANQGSEA. CDR3 sequence: CSVAETGMFEAFF. In DNA form, the CDR3 reads TGCAGCGTTGCGGAGACAGGGATGTTTGAAGCTTTCTTT.

This clone appeared once. V usage is TRBV4-2 and J usage is TRBJ1-2; D is undetermined. The V end lost 5 bases, the J end lost 4 bases, and 11 bases lay between the germline ends. Germline V gene lookup returns CDR1 LGHNA and CDR2 YNFKEQ. This CDR3 is 13 amino acids long. Here the CDR3 reads CASSGERTYGYTF. In DNA, the CDR3 is TGTGCCAGCAGCGGGGAACGGACCTATGGCTACACCTTC.

J is TRBJ2-7 and V is TRBV9; 11 bases fit TRBD1. Germline loops: CDR1 SGDLS, CDR2 YYNGEE. V dropped 4 bases and J dropped 4; count of bases not matched to a gene: 4. The CDR3 length is 14 residues. The CDR3 sequence: CASSPRDRGYEQYF. DNA of the CDR3: TGTGCCAGCAGCCCCCGGGACAGGGGGTACGAGCAGTACTTC.

V is TRBV9 and J is TRBJ1-3; D unresolved. Between the trimmed V and J ends, which lost 0 bases and 4 bases, there was a span of 8 bases. CDR3 size: 14 residues. Germline CDR1 reads SGDLS; CDR2 reads YYNGEE. In DNA, the CDR3 is TGTGCCAGCAGCGTAGGGGCAGCGGGAAACACCATATATTTT. It specifies CASSVGAAGNTIYF. The full variable domain, with the rest looked up from reference TRBV9 and TRBJ1-3, is DSGVTQTPKHLITATGQRVTLRCSPRSGDLSVYWYQQSLDQGLQFLIQYYNGEERAKGNILERFSAQQFPDLHSELNLSSLELGDSALYFCASSVGAAGNTIYFGEGSWLTVV.

The V gene is TRBV6-5, the J gene TRBJ1-2; D unclear. The CDR3 is 12 amino acids. Germline lookup yields CDR1 MNHEY and CDR2 SVGAGI. The germline V and J ends were trimmed by 6 bases and 11 bases, with 16 bases remaining between them. The CDR3 nucleotides are TGTGCCAGCAGCGCCCCCGAGGCGCGGTACACCTTC. It is translated as CASSAPEARYTF.

The chain is built from TRBV28 and TRBJ1-5; 9 positions agree with TRBD1. Germline trimming cut 3 bases from V and 0 bases from J; bases unmatched to any gene: 6. From germline, CDR1 is MDHEN and CDR2 SYDVKM. This CDR3 contains 17 residues. CDR3 amino acids: CASSFGQGLYSNQPQHF. CDR3 DNA sequence: TGTGCCAGCAGTTTTGGACAGGGGCTTTATAGCAATCAGCCCCAGCATTTT.